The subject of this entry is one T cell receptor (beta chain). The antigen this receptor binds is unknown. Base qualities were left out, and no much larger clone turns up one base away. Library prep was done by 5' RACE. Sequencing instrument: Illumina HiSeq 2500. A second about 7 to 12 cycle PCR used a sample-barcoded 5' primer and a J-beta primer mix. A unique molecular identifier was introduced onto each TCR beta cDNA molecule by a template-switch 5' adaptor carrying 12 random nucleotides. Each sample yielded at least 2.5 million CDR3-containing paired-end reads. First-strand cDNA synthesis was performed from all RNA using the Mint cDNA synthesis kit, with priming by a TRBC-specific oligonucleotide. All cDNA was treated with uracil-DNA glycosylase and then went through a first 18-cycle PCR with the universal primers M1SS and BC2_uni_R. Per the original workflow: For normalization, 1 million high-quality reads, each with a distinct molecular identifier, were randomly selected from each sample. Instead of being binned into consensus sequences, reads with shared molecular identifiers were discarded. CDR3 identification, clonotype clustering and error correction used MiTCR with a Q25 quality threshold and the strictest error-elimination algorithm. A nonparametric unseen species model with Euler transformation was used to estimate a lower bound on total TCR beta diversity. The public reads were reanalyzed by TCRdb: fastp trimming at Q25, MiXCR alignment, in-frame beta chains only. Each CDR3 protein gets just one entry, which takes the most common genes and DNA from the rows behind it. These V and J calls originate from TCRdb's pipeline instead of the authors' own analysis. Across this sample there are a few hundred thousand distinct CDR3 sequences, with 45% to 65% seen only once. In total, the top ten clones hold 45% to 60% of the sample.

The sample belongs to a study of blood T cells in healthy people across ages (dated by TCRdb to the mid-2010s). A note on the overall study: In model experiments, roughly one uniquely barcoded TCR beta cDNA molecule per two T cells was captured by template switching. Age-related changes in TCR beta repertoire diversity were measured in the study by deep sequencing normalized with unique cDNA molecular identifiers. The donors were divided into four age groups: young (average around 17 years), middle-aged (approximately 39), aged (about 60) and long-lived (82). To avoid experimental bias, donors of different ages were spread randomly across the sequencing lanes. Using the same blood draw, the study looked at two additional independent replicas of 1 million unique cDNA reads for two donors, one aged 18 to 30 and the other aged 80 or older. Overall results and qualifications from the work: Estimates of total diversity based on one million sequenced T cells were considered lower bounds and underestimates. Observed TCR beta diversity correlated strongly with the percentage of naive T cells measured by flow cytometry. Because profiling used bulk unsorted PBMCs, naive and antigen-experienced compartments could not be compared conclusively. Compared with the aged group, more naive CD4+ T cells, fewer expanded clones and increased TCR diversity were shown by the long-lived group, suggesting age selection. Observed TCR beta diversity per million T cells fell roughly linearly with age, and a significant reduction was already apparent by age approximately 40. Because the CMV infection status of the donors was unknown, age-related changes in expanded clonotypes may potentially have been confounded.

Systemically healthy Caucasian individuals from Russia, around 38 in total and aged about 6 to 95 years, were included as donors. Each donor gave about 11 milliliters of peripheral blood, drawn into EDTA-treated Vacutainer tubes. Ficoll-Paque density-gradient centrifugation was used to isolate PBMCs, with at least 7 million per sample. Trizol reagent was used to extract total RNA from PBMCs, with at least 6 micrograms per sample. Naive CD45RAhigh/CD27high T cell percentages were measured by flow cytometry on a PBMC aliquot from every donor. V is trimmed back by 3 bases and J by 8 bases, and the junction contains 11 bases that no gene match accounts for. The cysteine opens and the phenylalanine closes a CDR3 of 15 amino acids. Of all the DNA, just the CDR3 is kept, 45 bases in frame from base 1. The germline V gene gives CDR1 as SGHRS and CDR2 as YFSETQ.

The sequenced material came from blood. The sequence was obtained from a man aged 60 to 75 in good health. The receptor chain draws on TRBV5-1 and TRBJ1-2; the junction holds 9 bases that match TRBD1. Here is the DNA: TGCGCCAGCAGCTCCGGGACAGGGAGGATAGCGGGCTACACCTTC. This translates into CASSSGTGRIAGYTF.